This T cell receptor beta chain was sequenced in a study of T cells after yellow fever vaccination. Study background: Preparation of fractions with low cell numbers was performed using SMART-Seq v4 Ultra Low Input.

There are a few counts of this clonotype. Antigen unknown. The study's findings and limits: Highly abundant clonotypes carried over from the bulk population could end up in FACS-sorted repertoires as contaminants.

TCRdb analysed the 5' RACE reads with MiXCR anew, one entry per CDR3 protein. Seen here are 610,000 or so distinct CDR3 sequences, roughly an eighth observed once, and the top ten hold 14% to 15%. Between the trimmed V and J ends, which lost 0 bases and 5 bases, there was a span of 10 bases. Germline CDR1 and CDR2: LGHNA and YSLEER. CDR3 size: 14 residues. The sequence was obtained from a man between 25 and 39 years old who received the YFV17D yellow fever vaccine. The genes are TRBV4-3 and TRBJ2-5; tentative D call: TRBD2 (6 bases). The sample was PBMCs, taken on the day of the yellow fever booster vaccination. The CDR3 sequence: CASSQEIGRETQYF. In nucleotides, the CDR3 is TGCGCCAGCAGCCAAGAGATAGGGAGGGAGACCCAGTACTTC.